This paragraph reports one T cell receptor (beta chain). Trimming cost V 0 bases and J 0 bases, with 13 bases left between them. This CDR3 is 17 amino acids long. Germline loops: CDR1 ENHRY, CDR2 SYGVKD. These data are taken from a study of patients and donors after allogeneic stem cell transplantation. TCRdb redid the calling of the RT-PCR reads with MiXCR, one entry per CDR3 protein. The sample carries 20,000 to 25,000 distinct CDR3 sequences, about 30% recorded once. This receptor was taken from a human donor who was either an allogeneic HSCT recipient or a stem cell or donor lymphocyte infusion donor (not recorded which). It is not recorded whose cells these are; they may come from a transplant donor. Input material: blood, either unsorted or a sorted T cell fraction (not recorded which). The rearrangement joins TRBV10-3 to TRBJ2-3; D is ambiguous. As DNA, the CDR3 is TGTGCCATCAGTGAGTCAGGGAACTTCCTTAGCACAGATACGCAGTATTTT. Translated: CAISESGNFLSTDTQYF.